Listed here are 10 T cell receptor beta chains from one sample, sequenced in a study of immune heterogeneity within non-small cell lung tumors. At 550 to 700 ng per sample, bulk tumor genomic DNA provided the template. Taken during surgery, several biopsies per primary tumor were spaced as far apart as possible within the tumor mass. Samples came from untreated patients having curative surgery for newly diagnosed non-small cell lung cancer. TCR beta CDR3 was amplified by multiplex PCR, first round 10 cycles, 32 V and 13 J primers. TCRdb recomputed calls from the multiplex PCR reads with MiXCR, one row per CDR3 protein. The table records approximately 20,000 distinct CDR3 sequences, 25% to 30% of them present only once. The specimen was lung tumor tissue. The source of these receptors is a man aged 35 to 55 with non-small cell lung cancer.

This clonotype is labeled medium-sized. V is TRBV12-3 or TRBV12-4 and J is TRBJ1-1; 8 bases are shared with TRBD1. The trim removed 6 bases at V and 4 bases at J, leaving 4 bases unmatched. The CDR3 is 13 residues long. The CDR3 protein is CASSGQGLTEAFF. The CDR3 DNA follows: TGTGCCAGCAGCGGACAGGGACTCACTGAAGCTTTCTTT.

Comments on this clonotype: Given a much more abundant clone one base away, this may be a read error. The chain uses TRBV15 and TRBJ1-1, with 9 positions matching TRBD1. The CDR3 is made up of 12 amino acids. Germline V gives CDR1 LNHNV, CDR2 YYDKDF (reference sequence). The CDR3 loop reads CATGQGITEALF. In DNA, the CDR3 is TGTGCCACTGGACAGGGGATCACTGAAGCTTTATTT.

This clonotype was seen at least ten times. This chain links TRBV12-3 or TRBV12-4 with TRBJ2-5, with 7 nucleotides matching TRBD2. The CDR3 covers 14 residues. V was clipped by 0 bases and J by 7 bases; unmatched bases: 5. The CDR3 loop is CASSLAGLGGTQYF. CDR3 nucleotides: TGTGCCAGCAGTTTAGCCGGACTAGGAGGGACCCAGTACTTC.

Many counts were recorded for this clonotype. The chain has TRBV24-1 and TRBJ2-5; D not certain. This CDR3 comprises 16 residues. V lost 3 bases and J lost 3, with 16 bases in between. Germline values: CDR1 KGHDR, CDR2 SFDVKD. The CDR3 here is CATSDPLGAIEETQYF. DNA of the CDR3: TGTGCCACCAGTGATCCCCTGGGCGCGATTGAAGAGACCCAGTACTTC.

This clonotype was picked up many times. The chain joins TRBV7-2 to TRBJ2-7; TRBD2 matches 8 bases. With 2 bases clipped from V and 4 bases from J, the junction kept 7 bases outside the gene matches. Per the germline V gene, CDR1 is SGHTA and CDR2 is FQGNSA. This CDR3 contains 15 residues. CDR3 in amino acids: CASSLTRTSLYEQYF. The CDR3 DNA follows: TGTGCCAGCAGCTTAACGAGGACTAGCTTATACGAGCAGTACTTC.

This clonotype was observed at least ten times. The V call is TRBV28, the J call TRBJ1-2, with D perhaps TRBD1 (6 bases). V lost 4 bases and J lost 5, with 17 bases in between. This CDR3 has 15 amino acids. The germline V gene encodes CDR1 MDHEN and CDR2 SYDVKM. CDR3 sequence (DNA): TGTGCCAGCAGTTCACGGGGACAAAGACGATATGGCTACACCTTC. Its protein is CASSSRGQRRYGYTF.

As regards this clonotype: This could be a read error, since a much larger clone is one nucleotide away. CDR3 DNA: TGCGCCAGCAGCTTGAGGGCAGGGGACTACGAGCAGTGCTTC. Its translation is CASSLRAGDYEQCF. The chain joins TRBV5-1 to TRBJ2-7; D is possibly TRBD2 (7 bases). The germline V gene has CDR1 SGHRS and CDR2 YFSETQ. CDR3 size: 14 residues.

At least ten counts were recorded for this clonotype. The rearrangement uses TRBV12-3 or TRBV12-4 and TRBJ2-6, with D hard to call. V lost 6 bases and J lost 2, with 5 bases in between. There are 13 residues in the CDR3. This CDR3 reads CASSLAGANVLTF. In DNA form, the CDR3 reads TGTGCCAGCAGCCTGGCTGGGGCCAACGTCCTGACTTTC.

The gene calls are TRBV19 and TRBJ2-1; TRBD2 matches 11 bases. V lost 3 bases to trimming and J lost 7 bases; unmatched junction nucleotides: 14. Germline loops: CDR1 LNHDA, CDR2 SQIVND (reference sequence). This CDR3 has 18 amino acids. The CDR3 loop is CASSMGVLAGGKSNEQFF. CDR3 sequence (DNA): TGTGCCAGTAGTATGGGAGTCTTAGCGGGAGGGAAGTCGAATGAGCAGTTCTTC.

This clonotype was seen more than once but under ten times. This chain links TRBV7-9 with TRBJ2-2; D remains ambiguous. The CDR3 is made up of 13 amino acids. Trimming stripped 2 bases from V and 8 bases from J, with 9 bases between. Germline V CDR1 and CDR2: SEHNR, FQNEAQ (reference sequence). Written as DNA, the CDR3 is TGTGCCAGCAGCTTAACTGGAGCGGGGGAGCTGTTTTTT. Translating gives CASSLTGAGELFF.